This T cell receptor beta chain was profiled in a study of OX40 agonist ivuxolimab in advanced cancers. Across the whole study: Antecedent anti-PD-1, anti-PD-L1 or anti-CTLA-4 therapy was permissible, with roughly 36% having received some. One hepatocellular carcinoma and two cutaneous melanoma patients partially responded.

Study-wide results and limits: Dosing at 0.1 to 3.0 mg/kg was accompanied by clonal expansion of CD4+ and CD8+ blood T cells by week 6.

The length of the CDR3 is 14 residues. Germline CDR1 is MNHEY and CDR2 is SVGAGI. V was shortened by 2 bases and J by 4 bases, with 11 bases between the two germline ends. For this clone: Its antigen is unknown.

The assay was immunoSEQ multiplex PCR, and TCRdb's table has in-frame clones only and misses some. The sample yields 40,000 or so clones, roughly 91% seen once. The chain is built from TRBV6-5 and TRBJ1-2, with a tentative D call TRBD1 (5 bases). Sequencing used CD4+ or CD8+ T cells sorted from blood, obtained in a trial of the OX40 agonist ivuxolimab. This receptor was taken from an adult with an advanced solid tumor such as melanoma, head and neck, liver or kidney cancer. The CDR3 nucleotides read TGTGCCAGCAGTTACGGAGGGGCTGGCTATGGCTACACCTTC. The encoded protein is CASSYGGAGYGYTF.